A selection of T cell receptor beta chains follows, all from one sample in a study of blood T cell repertoires in COVID-19. The table came from immunoSEQ multiplex PCR; TCRdb's copy has only in-frame clones and leaves some out. The data show a few hundred thousand clones, around 81% seen once. Sequenced: peripheral blood. Receptors were obtained from a human donor in a cohort sampled during active COVID-19. Both conserved end residues are part of each CDR3. The D gene is left open where the match is weak. Size is stated for part of the rows, as once, few or many counts, or as a class when the clone is expanded.

V: TRBV3-1/TRBV3-2; size: .; D: .; J: TRBJ2-5; DNA: TGTGCCAGCAGCCAAGTTTTAGGAGGGGAGACCCAGTACTTC; CDR3: CASSQVLGGETQYF
V: TRBV28; size: .; D: TRBD1; J: TRBJ1-4; DNA: TGTGCCAGCGCGCCCGGGACAGGGACTGAAAAACTGTTTTTT; CDR3: CASAPGTGTEKLFF
V: TRBV7-2; size: .; D: .; J: TRBJ2-7; DNA: TGTGCCAGCAGCCGGACTACTAGATCCGAGCAGTACTTC; CDR3: CASSRTTRSEQYF
V: TRBV7-6; size: .; D: .; J: TRBJ2-7; DNA: TGTGCCAGCAGCTTAGGGGGCAGGTACAGCGAGCAGTACTTC; CDR3: CASSLGGRYSEQYF
V: TRBV12-3/TRBV12-4; size: .; D: TRBD1; J: TRBJ1-2; DNA: TGTGCCAGCAGTTCCCACAGGGGTGGCTACACCTTC; CDR3: CASSSHRGGYTF
V: TRBV7-2; size: .; D: .; J: TRBJ2-7; DNA: TGTGCCAGCAGCTTAGGTTGGCAGGGCGCCCTCAACTACGAGCAGTACTTC; CDR3: CASSLGWQGALNYEQYF
V: TRBV25-1; size: .; D: .; J: TRBJ1-6; DNA: TGTGCCAGCAGGGCGGGGGGGCTATATAATTCACCCCTCCACTTT; CDR3: CASRAGGLYNSPLHF
V: TRBV4-1; size: few; D: .; J: TRBJ1-2; DNA: TGCGCCAGCAGCCTACAAGCAGGGTCTCGGTATGGCTACACCTTC; CDR3: CASSLQAGSRYGYTF
V: TRBV11-1; size: .; D: TRBD1; J: TRBJ2-7; DNA: TGTGCCAGCAGCTCTTCCGGGACAGGGAACGAGCAGTACTTC; CDR3: CASSSSGTGNEQYF
V: TRBV6-5; size: once; D: .; J: TRBJ1-1; DNA: TGTGCCAGCAGTTACTCCCAGACAGGATTAGACACTGAAGCTTTCTTT; CDR3: CASSYSQTGLDTEAFF
V: TRBV10-3; size: few; D: TRBD1; J: TRBJ1-1; DNA: TGTGCCATCAGTGACTTTAGGGGGCCTGAAGCTTTCTTT; CDR3: CAISDFRGPEAFF
V: TRBV10-3; size: .; D: .; J: TRBJ1-5; DNA: TGTGCCATCAGTGAGTCAACAGGCAATCAGCCCCAGCATTTT; CDR3: CAISESTGNQPQHF
V: TRBV5-6; size: .; D: TRBD1; J: TRBJ1-2; DNA: TGTGCCAGCACCACCCATCCCGGGACAGTCGGCTACACCTTC; CDR3: CASTTHPGTVGYTF
V: TRBV6-5; size: .; D: .; J: TRBJ1-2; DNA: TGTGCCAGCAGTCAGACGTGGCAGGGTGGAGATGGCTACACCTTC; CDR3: CASSQTWQGGDGYTF
V: TRBV4-2; size: .; D: .; J: TRBJ1-2; DNA: TGTGCCAGCAGCCAAGGGGCCCGGGGGGACTATGGCTACACCTTC; CDR3: CASSQGARGDYGYTF
V: TRBV9; size: .; D: TRBD1; J: TRBJ1-2; DNA: TGTGCCAGCAGTGGGACAGGGCATACTGGCTACACCTTC; CDR3: CASSGTGHTGYTF
V: TRBV7-9; size: .; D: .; J: TRBJ2-1; DNA: TGTGCCAGCAACTACGGTGAGCAGTTCTTC; CDR3: CASNYGEQFF
V: TRBV9; size: few; D: TRBD1; J: TRBJ2-3; DNA: TGTGCCAGCGGGCGGAGACAGGGGGCTTTAGATACGCAGTATTTT; CDR3: CASGRRQGALDTQYF
V: TRBV20-1; size: .; D: .; J: TRBJ2-1; DNA: TGCAGTGCTAGAGCAGGGAATGAGCAGTTCTTC; CDR3: CSARAGNEQFF
V: TRBV28; size: once; D: .; J: TRBJ2-5; DNA: TGTGCCAGCAGTCCCGCAGCGGGTCTGAGGGAGACCCAGTACTTC; CDR3: CASSPAAGLRETQYF
V: TRBV5-1; size: .; D: .; J: TRBJ1-5; DNA: TGCGCCAGCAGCCCCGATGGGGGGGACGGTCAGCCCCAGCATTTT; CDR3: CASSPDGGDGQPQHF
V: TRBV2; size: many; D: .; J: TRBJ1-2; DNA: TGTGCCAGCACCCTAATGGGGGGGGGCGGGCATGGCTACACCTTC; CDR3: CASTLMGGGGHGYTF
V: TRBV9; size: once; D: .; J: TRBJ1-1; DNA: TGTGCCAGCAGCGTAGATCAGGGTAGGAAAACTGAAGCTTTCTTT; CDR3: CASSVDQGRKTEAFF
V: TRBV28; size: once; D: .; J: TRBJ1-4; DNA: TGTGCCAGCAGTCCAGCTAATGAAAAACTGTTTTTT; CDR3: CASSPANEKLFF
V: TRBV28; size: once; D: TRBD1; J: TRBJ1-2; DNA: TGTGCCAGCAGTCCTCATACCGGGACAGGGGATGGCTACACCTTC; CDR3: CASSPHTGTGDGYTF
V: TRBV10-3; size: .; D: TRBD2; J: TRBJ2-1; DNA: TGTGCCATCAGTGACCACACTAGCGGGAGCTCCTACAATGAGCAGTTCTTC; CDR3: CAISDHTSGSSYNEQFF
V: TRBV5-4; size: .; D: .; J: TRBJ2-5; DNA: TGTGCCGGCGCCTGGCGGGAACAAGAGACCCAGTACTTC; CDR3: CAGAWREQETQYF
V: TRBV27; size: .; D: .; J: TRBJ2-2; DNA: TGTGCCAGCAGTTTATCAAGGAAAAGGGGTATAGGGGAGCTGTTTTTT; CDR3: CASSLSRKRGIGELFF
V: TRBV19; size: few; D: .; J: TRBJ1-2; DNA: TGTGCCAGTAGTATTTCCAACAGGAAATTTGGCTACACCTTC; CDR3: CASSISNRKFGYTF
V: TRBV14; size: .; D: TRBD1; J: TRBJ1-4; DNA: TGTGCCAGCAGCCGGGGACAGGGGGAAAAACTGTTTTTT; CDR3: CASSRGQGEKLFF
V: TRBV15; size: once; D: TRBD1; J: TRBJ1-2; DNA: TGTGCCACCAGTTGGGGTGGGCAGGGGGCTGGCTACACCTTC; CDR3: CATSWGGQGAGYTF
V: TRBV11-3; size: .; D: .; J: TRBJ2-3; DNA: TGTGCCAGCAGCTTTACTAGTCAAGATACGCAGTATTTT; CDR3: CASSFTSQDTQYF
V: TRBV28; size: once; D: .; J: TRBJ2-5; DNA: TGTGCCAGCAGTTTATTGGGCCCCGGGGAAGAGACCCAGTACTTC; CDR3: CASSLLGPGEETQYF
V: TRBV6-5; size: .; D: .; J: TRBJ2-7; DNA: TGTGCCAGCAACCCCGGGGGGCCTCCTTCCTACGAGCAGTACTTC; CDR3: CASNPGGPPSYEQYF
V: TRBV6-5; size: .; D: TRBD1; J: TRBJ2-4; DNA: TGTGCCAGCTGCCGGGACAGGGAGGACATTCAGTACTTC; CDR3: CASCRDREDIQYF
V: TRBV27; size: .; D: TRBD2; J: TRBJ2-1; DNA: TGTGCCAGCAGTTTACTAAGTGGCGAGCGGGGGCCTGATGAGCAGTTCTTC; CDR3: CASSLLSGERGPDEQFF
V: TRBV19; size: .; D: .; J: TRBJ2-1; DNA: TGTGCCAGTGGGGTGCCGGGAGTAGGCAATGAGCAGTTCTTC; CDR3: CASGVPGVGNEQFF
V: TRBV7-3; size: .; D: .; J: TRBJ2-5; DNA: TGTGCCAGCAGCTTAGGGGTGGGGGCCCAAGAGACCCAGTACTTC; CDR3: CASSLGVGAQETQYF
V: TRBV5-1; size: few; D: .; J: TRBJ2-3; DNA: TGCGCCAGCAGCCTAGACAGTCCTAGCACAGATACGCAGTATTTT; CDR3: CASSLDSPSTDTQYF
V: TRBV24-1; size: .; D: TRBD1; J: TRBJ2-2; DNA: TGTGCCACCAGTGTCGCAGGGGGCACCGGGGAGCTGTTTTTT; CDR3: CATSVAGGTGELFF
V: TRBV28; size: .; D: .; J: TRBJ2-1; DNA: TGTGCCAGCAGTTTTGGGCTAAACTCCTACAATGAGCAGTTCTTC; CDR3: CASSFGLNSYNEQFF
V: TRBV19; size: .; D: TRBD2; J: TRBJ2-1; DNA: TGTGCCAGTAGTATACGCGGGGGAGCGGGGGACTCGAATGAGCAGTTCTTC; CDR3: CASSIRGGAGDSNEQFF
V: TRBV9; size: .; D: .; J: TRBJ1-2; DNA: TGTGCCAGCAGCGTAGATGGGGGCAGGTTTTATGGCTACACCTTC; CDR3: CASSVDGGRFYGYTF
V: TRBV6-5; size: .; D: .; J: TRBJ1-5; DNA: TGTGCCAGCAGTTACAGGGGAGGTCAGCCCCAGCATTTT; CDR3: CASSYRGGQPQHF